The clone carrying this T cell receptor (beta chain) was counted ten times or more. No antigen is known for it. The ends were cut back, 1 base at V and 2 bases at J, with 6 bases in the middle. The CDR3 spans 13 residues. Germline V CDR1 and CDR2: SGHTA, FQGNSA. One entry per CDR3 protein, called by TCRdb with MiXCR from the 5' RACE reads. In the table there are some 170,000 distinct CDR3 sequences, roughly 9% of which are singletons. These data come from a study of T cells after yellow fever vaccination. The study, taken as a whole, reports: Within FACS-sorted repertoires, abundant clonotypes contaminating from the bulk population could be present.

The source material was CD8+ T cells sorted from PBMCs, sampled 45 days after the yellow fever booster vaccination. V and J are TRBV7-2 and TRBJ2-7; weak D call: TRBD1 (6 bases). This receptor was identified in a man younger than 35 who received the YFV17D yellow fever vaccine. DNA for the CDR3: TGTGCCAGCAGCTTAGAGGGGGCCTACGAGCAGTACTTC. This sequence encodes CASSLEGAYEQYF.